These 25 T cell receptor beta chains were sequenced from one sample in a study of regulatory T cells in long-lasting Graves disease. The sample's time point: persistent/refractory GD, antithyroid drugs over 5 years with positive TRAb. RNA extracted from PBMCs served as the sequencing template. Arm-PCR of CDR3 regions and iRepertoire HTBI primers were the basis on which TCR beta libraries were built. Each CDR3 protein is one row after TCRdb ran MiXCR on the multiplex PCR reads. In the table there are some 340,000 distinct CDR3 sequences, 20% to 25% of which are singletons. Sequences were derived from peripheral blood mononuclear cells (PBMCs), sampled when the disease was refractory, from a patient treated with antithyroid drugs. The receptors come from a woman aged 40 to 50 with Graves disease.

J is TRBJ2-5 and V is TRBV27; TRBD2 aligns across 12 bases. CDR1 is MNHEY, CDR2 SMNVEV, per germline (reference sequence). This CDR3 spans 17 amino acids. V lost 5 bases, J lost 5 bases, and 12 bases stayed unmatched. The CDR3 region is CASSPGLAGSGRETQYF. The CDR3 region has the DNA TGTGCCAGCAGTCCGGGACTAGCGGGTTCTGGCAGGGAGACCCAGTACTTC.

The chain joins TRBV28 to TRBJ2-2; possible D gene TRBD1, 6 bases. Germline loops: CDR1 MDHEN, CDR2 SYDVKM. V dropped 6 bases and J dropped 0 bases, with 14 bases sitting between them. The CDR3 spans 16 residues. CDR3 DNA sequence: TGTGCCAGCAGCCAATTCGGGACAACGAACACCGGGGAGCTGTTTTTT. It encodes CASSQFGTTNTGELFF. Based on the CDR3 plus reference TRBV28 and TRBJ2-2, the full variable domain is DVKVTQSSRYLVKRTGEKVFLECVQDMDHENMFWYRQDPGLGLRLIYFSYDVKMKEKGDIPEGYSVSREKKERFSLILESASTNQTSMYLCASSQFGTTNTGELFFGEGSRLTVL.

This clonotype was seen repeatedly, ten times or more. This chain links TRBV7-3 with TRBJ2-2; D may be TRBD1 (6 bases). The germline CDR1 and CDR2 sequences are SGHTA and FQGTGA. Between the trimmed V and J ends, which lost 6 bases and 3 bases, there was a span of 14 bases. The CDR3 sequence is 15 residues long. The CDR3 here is CASSQQGRDTGELFF. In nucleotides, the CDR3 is TGTGCCAGCAGTCAACAGGGAAGAGACACCGGGGAGCTGTTTTTT.

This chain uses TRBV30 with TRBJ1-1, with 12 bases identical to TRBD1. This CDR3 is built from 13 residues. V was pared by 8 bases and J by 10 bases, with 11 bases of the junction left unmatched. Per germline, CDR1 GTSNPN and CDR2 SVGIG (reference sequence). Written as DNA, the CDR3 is TGTGCCGGGCAGGGGACAGGGGGCGGAGGAGCTTTCTTT. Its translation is CAGQGTGGGGAFF.

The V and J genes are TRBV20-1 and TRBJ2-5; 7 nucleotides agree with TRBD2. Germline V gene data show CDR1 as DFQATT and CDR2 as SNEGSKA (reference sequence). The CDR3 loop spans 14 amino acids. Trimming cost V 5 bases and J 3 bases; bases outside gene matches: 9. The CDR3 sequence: CSAGRRAGEETQYF. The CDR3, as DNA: TGCAGTGCTGGGCGGAGGGCGGGAGAAGAGACCCAGTACTTC.

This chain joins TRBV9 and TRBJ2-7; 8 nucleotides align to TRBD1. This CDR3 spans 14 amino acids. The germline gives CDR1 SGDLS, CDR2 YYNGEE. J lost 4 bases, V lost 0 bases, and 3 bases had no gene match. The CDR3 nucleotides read TGTGCCAGCAGCGTAGGGGGGACAGGATACGAGCAGTACTTC. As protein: CASSVGGTGYEQYF.

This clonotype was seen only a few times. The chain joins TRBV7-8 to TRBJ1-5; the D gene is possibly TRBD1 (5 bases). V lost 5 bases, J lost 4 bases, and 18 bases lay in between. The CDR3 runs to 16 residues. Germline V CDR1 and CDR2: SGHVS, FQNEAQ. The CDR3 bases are TGTGCCAGCAGCATCCAGGGATATAGAGCAAATCAGCCCCAGCATTTT. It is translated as CASSIQGYRANQPQHF.

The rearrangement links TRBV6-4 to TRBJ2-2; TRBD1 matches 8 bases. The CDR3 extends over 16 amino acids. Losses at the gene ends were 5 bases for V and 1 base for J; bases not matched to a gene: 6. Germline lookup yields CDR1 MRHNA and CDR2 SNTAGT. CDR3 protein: CASSRTGTGNTGELFF. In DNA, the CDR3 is TGTGCCAGCAGTCGAACCGGGACAGGGAACACCGGGGAGCTGTTTTTT.

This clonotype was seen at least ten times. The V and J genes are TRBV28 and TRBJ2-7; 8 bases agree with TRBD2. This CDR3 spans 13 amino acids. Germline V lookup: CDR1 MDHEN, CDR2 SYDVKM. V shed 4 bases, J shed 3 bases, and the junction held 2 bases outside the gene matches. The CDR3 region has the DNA TGTGCCAGCAGTTCCGCGGGAGGCTACGAGCAGTACTTC. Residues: CASSSAGGYEQYF.

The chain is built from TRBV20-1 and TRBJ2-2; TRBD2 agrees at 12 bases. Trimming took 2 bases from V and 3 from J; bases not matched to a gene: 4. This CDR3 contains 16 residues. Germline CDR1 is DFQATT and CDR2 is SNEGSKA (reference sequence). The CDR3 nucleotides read TGCAGTGCTAGACCTAGCGGGAGGGAGCACACCGGGGAGCTGTTTTTT. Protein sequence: CSARPSGREHTGELFF.

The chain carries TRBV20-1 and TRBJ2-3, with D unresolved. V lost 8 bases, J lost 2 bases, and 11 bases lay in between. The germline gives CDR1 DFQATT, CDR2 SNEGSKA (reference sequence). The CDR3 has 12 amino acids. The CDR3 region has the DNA TGCAGTCTAAGACTGAACACAGATACGCAGTATTTT. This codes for CSLRLNTDTQYF.

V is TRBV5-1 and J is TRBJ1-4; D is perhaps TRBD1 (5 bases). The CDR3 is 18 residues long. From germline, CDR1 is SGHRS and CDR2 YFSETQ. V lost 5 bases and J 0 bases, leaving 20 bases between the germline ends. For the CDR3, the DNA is TGCGCCAGCAGAAGGACACCACATGACATCGCAACTAATGAAAAACTGTTTTTT. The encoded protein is CASRRTPHDIATNEKLFF.

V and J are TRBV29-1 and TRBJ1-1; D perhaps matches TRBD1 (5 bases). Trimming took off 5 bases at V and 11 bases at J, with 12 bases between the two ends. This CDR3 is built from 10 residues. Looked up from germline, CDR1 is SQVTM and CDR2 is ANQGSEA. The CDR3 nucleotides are TGCAGCGTTTTTGGAGGGGCGGCTTTCTTT. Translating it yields CSVFGGAAFF. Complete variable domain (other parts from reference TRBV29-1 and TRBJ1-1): SAVISQKPSRDICQRGTSLTIQCQVDSQVTMMFWYRQQPGQSLTLIATANQGSEATYESGFVIDKFPISRPNLTFSTLTVSNMSPEDSSIYLCSVFGGAAFFGQGTRLTVV.

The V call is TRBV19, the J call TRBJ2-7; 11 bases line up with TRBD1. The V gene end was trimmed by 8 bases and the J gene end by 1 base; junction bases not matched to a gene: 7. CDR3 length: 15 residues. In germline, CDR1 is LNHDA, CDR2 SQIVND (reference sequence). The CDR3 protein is CASGAGTGGSYEQYF. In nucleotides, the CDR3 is TGTGCCAGTGGCGCCGGGACAGGGGGTTCCTACGAGCAGTACTTC.

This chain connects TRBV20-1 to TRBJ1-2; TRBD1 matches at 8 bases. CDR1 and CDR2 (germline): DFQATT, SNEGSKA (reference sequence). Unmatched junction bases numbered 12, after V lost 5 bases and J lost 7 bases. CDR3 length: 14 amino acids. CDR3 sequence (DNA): TGCAGTGCTGCGACAGGGGAACTAGTTGGTGGCTACACCTTC. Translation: CSAATGELVGGYTF.

The CDR3 spells CSARSNSGRPDEQFF. The CDR3 coding sequence is TGCAGTGCTAGATCCAATAGCGGGAGGCCAGATGAGCAGTTCTTC. The chain links TRBV20-1 to TRBJ2-1, with 10 bases lining up with TRBD2. V gave up 2 bases and J gave up 8 bases; unmatched junction bases: 9. CDR3 length equals 15 residues. The germline CDR1 and CDR2 sequences are DFQATT and SNEGSKA (reference sequence).

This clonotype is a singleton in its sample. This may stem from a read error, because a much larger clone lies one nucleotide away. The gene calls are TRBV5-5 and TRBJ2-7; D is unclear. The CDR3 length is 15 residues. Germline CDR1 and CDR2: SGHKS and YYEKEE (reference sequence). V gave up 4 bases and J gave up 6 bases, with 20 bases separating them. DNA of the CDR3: TGTGCCAGCAGCACAACGGGCGCAGATTACTGCGAGCAGTACTTC. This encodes CASSTTGADYCEQYF.

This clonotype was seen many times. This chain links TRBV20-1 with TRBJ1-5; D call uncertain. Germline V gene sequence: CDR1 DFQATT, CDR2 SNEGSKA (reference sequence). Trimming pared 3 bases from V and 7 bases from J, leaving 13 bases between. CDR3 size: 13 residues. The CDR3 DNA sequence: TGCAGTGCTAGTATGGACGCGGGGCAGCCCCAGCATTTT. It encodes CSASMDAGQPQHF.

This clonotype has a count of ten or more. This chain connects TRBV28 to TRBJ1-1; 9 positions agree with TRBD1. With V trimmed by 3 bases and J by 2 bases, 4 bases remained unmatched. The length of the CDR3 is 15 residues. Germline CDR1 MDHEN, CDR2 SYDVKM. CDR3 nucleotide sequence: TGTGCCAGCAGTTTGCCGGACAGGGGAAACACTGAAGCTTTCTTT. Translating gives CASSLPDRGNTEAFF.

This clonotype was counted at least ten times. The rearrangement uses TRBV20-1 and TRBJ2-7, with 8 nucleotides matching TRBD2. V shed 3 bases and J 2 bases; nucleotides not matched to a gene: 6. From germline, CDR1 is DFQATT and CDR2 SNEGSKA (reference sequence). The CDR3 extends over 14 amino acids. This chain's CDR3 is CSASTTSATYEQYF. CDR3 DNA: TGCAGTGCTAGCACGACTAGCGCCACCTACGAGCAGTACTTC.

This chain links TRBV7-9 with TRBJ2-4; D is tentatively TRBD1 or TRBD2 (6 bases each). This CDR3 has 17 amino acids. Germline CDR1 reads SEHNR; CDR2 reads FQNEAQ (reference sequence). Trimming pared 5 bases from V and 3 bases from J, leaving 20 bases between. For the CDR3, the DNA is TGTGCCAGCAGCCATCCAAGGGGGGAAATGGTCAAAAACATTCAGTACTTC. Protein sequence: CASSHPRGEMVKNIQYF.

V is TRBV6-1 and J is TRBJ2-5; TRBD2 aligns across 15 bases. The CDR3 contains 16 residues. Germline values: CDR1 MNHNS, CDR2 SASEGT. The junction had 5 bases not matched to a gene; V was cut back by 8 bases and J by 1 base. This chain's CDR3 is CASAGLAGGGQETQYF. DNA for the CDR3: TGTGCCAGCGCGGGACTAGCGGGAGGCGGCCAAGAGACCCAGTACTTC.

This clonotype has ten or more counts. CDR3 DNA: TGTGCCAGCACCAAGAGCCCGGGACAGGGAATATATAGCAATCAGCCCCAGCATTTT. Protein product: CASTKSPGQGIYSNQPQHF. The chain combines TRBV28 with TRBJ1-5, with 9 positions matching TRBD1. Unmatched junction bases numbered 16, after V lost 7 bases and J lost 0 bases. The germline CDR1 and CDR2 sequences are MDHEN and SYDVKM. This CDR3 spans 19 amino acids.

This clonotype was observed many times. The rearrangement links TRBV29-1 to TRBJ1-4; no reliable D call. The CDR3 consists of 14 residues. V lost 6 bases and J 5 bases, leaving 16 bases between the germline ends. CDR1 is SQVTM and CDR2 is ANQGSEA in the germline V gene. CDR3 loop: CSVVELAGNEKLFF. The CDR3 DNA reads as TGCAGCGTCGTTGAACTGGCGGGGAATGAAAAACTGTTTTTT.

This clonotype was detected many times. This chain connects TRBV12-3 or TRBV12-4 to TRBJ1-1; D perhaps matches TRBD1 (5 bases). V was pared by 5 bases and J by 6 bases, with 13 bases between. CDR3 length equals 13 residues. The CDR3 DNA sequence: TGTGCCAGCAGTCGATCAGAAGGGGCTGAAGCTTTCTTT. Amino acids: CASSRSEGAEAFF.